This TCR beta chain was captured by sequencing in a study of T-cell memory formation after mild COVID-19. With constant-segment primers, 5'RACE yielded cDNA libraries of TCR alpha and TCR beta that carried sample barcodes and UMIs. MiXCR, run by TCRdb on the 5' RACE reads, gives a single entry per CDR3 protein. Of around 200,000 distinct CDR3 sequences detected, 10% appear once; the ten largest clones hold 3% to 3.5%. Germline CDR1 is SGHRS and CDR2 is YFSETQ. There are 14 residues in the CDR3. With 4 bases removed from V and 2 bases from J, the gap between germline ends came to 11 bases. Sequenced: PBMCs or a T cell subset sorted from them (not recorded which). The source of this sequence is a man aged 18 to 30 who had mild COVID-19 (a few samples of this study predate the infection). Cell type and time point are not known. The rearrangement uses TRBV5-1 and TRBJ2-3, with a tentative D call TRBD2 (5 bases). The CDR3 region has the DNA TGCGCCAGCAGCCCGACCGGGGTCACAGATACGCAGTATTTT. It yields the protein CASSPTGVTDTQYF. Looking up the rest from reference TRBV5-1 and TRBJ2-3 gives the full variable domain: KAGVTQTPRYLIKTRGQQVTLSCSPISGHRSVSWYQQTPGQGLQFLFEYFSETQRNKGNFPGRFSGRQFSNSRSEMNVSTLELGDSALYLCASSPTGVTDTQYFGPGTRLTVL.